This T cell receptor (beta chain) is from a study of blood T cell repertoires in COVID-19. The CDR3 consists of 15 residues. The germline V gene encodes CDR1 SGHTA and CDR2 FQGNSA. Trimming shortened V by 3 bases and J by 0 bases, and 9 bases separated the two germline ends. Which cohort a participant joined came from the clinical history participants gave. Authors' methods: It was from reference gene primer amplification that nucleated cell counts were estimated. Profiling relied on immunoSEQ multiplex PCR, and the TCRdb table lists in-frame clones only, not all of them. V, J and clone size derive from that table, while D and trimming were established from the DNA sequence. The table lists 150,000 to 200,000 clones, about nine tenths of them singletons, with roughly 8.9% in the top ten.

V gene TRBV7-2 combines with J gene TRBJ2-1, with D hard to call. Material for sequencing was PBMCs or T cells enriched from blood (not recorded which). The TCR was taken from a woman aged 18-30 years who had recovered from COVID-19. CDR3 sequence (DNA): TGTGCCAGCAGCTTGACTGTGGGCTCCTACAATGAGCAGTTCTTC. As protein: CASSLTVGSYNEQFF.